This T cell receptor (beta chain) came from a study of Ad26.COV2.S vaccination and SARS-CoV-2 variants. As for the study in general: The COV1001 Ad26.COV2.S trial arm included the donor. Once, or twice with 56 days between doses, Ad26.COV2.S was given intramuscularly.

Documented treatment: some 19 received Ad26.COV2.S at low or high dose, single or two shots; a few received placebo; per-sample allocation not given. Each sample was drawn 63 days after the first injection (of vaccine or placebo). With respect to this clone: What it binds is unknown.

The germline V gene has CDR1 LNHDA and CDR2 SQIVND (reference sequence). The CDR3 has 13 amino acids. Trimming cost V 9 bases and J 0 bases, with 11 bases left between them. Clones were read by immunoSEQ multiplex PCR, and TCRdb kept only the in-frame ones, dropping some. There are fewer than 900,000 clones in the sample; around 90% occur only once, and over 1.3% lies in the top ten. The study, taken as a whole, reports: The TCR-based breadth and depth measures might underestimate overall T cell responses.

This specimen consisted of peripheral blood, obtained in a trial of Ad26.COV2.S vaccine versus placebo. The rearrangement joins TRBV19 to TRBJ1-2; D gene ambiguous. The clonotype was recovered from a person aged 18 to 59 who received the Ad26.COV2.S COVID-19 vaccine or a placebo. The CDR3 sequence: CASSFGANYGYTF. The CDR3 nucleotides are TGTGCCAGCTCCTTCGGAGCTAACTATGGCTACACCTTC. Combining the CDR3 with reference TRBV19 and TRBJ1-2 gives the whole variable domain DGGITQSPKYLFRKEGQNVTLSCEQNLNHDAMYWYRQDPGQGLRLIYYSQIVNDFQKGDIAEGYSVSREKKESFPLTVTSAQKNPTAFYLCASSFGANYGYTFGSGTRLTVV.